The table lists the clone carrying this T cell receptor beta chain with many counts. Its antigen remains unknown. This sample was taken from a study of glioma-infiltrating T cells. General study findings and limits: Tissue and blood shared very few CDR3 sequences. Non-neoplastic patients had below-expected tissue-blood divergence, while all gliomas exceeded expectation.

The iRepertoire nested amplicon-rescue multiplex PCR amplified TCR alpha and beta CDR3s from RNA. TCRdb recomputed calls from the multiplex PCR reads with MiXCR, one row per CDR3 protein. The sample lists about 130,000 distinct CDR3 sequences, 20% to 25% seen once, with about 16% in the top ten. V lost 0 bases and J 5 bases, leaving 8 bases between the germline ends. Germline lookup yields CDR1 MNHNY and CDR2 SVGAGI (reference sequence). CDR3 length equals 14 residues. The material sequenced was glioma tissue, nonneoplastic brain tissue, or PBMCs (not recorded which). J is TRBJ2-1 and V is TRBV6-6; D might be TRBD1 (5 bases). This TCR was sampled from a human donor with low-grade glioma or glioblastoma, undergoing nonglioma brain surgery, or in good health (not recorded which). CDR3 DNA sequence: TGTGCCAGCAGTTACTCGGGGCAGCACAATGAGCAGTTCTTC. The encoded protein is CASSYSGQHNEQFF.